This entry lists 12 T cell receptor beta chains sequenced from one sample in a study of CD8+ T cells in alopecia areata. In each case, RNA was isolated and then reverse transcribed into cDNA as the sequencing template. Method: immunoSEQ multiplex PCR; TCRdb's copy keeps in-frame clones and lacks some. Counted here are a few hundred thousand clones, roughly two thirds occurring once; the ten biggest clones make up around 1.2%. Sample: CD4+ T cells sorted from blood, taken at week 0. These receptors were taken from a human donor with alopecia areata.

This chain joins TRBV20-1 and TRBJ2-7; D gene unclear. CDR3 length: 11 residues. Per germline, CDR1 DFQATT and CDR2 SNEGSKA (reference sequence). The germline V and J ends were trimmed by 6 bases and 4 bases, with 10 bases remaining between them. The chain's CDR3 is CSAESRYEQYF. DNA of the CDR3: TGCAGTGCCGAATCCAGGTACGAGCAGTACTTC.

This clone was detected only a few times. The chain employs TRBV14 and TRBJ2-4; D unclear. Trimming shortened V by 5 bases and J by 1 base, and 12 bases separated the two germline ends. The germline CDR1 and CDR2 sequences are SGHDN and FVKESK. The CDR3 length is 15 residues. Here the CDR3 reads CASSAHGPAKNIQYF. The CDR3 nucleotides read TGTGCCAGCAGCGCTCATGGGCCGGCCAAAAACATTCAGTACTTC.

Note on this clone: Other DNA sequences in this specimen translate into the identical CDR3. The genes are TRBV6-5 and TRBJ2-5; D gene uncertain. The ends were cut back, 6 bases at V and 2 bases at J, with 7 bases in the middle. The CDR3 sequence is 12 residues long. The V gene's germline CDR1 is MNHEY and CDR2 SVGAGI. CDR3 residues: CASSRPQETQYF. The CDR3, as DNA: TGTGCCAGCAGCCGACCGCAAGAGACCCAGTACTTC.

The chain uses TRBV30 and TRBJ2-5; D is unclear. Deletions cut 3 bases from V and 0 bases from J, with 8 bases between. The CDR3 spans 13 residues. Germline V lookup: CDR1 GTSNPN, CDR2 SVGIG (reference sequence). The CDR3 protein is CAWRKGNQETQYF. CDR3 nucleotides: TGTGCCTGGAGAAAGGGAAACCAAGAGACCCAGTACTTC. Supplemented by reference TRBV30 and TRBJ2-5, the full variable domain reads SQTIHQWPATLVQPVGSPLSLECTVEGTSNPNLYWYRQAAGRGLQLLFYSVGIGQISSEVPQNLSASRPQDRQFILSSKKLLLSDSGFYLCAWRKGNQETQYFGPGTRLLVL.

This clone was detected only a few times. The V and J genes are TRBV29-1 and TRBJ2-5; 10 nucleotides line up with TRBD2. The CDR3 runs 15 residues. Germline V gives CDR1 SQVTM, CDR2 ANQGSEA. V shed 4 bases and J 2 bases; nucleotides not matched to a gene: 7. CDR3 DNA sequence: TGCAGCGTTGCATTACTAGCGGGAAGTCAAGAGACCCAGTACTTC. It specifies CSVALLAGSQETQYF. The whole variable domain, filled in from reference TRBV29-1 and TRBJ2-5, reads SAVISQKPSRDICQRGTSLTIQCQVDSQVTMMFWYRQQPGQSLTLIATANQGSEATYESGFVIDKFPISRPNLTFSTLTVSNMSPEDSSIYLCSVALLAGSQETQYFGPGTRLLVL.

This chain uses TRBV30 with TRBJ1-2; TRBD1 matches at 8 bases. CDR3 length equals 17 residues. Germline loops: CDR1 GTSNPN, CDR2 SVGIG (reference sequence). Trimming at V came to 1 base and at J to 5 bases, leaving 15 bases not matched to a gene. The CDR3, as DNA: TGTGCCTGGAGTGGCGGGATAGTGGACAGGGAACGTTATGGCTACACCTTC. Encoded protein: CAWSGGIVDRERYGYTF.

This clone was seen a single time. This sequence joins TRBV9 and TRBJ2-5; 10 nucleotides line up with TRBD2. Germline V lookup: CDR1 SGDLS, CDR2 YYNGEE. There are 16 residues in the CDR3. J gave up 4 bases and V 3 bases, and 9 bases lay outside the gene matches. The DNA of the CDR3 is TGTGCCAGCAGCGATTCGATAGCGGGGGGTATAGAGACCCAGTACTTC. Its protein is CASSDSIAGGIETQYF.

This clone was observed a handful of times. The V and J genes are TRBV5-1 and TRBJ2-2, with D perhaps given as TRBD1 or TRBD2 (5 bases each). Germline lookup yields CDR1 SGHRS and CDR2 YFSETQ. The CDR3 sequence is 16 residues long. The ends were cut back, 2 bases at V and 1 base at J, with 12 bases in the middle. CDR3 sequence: CASSFLRGRNTGELFF. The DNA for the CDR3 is TGCGCCAGCAGCTTTCTACGGGGCCGGAACACCGGGGAGCTGTTTTTT.

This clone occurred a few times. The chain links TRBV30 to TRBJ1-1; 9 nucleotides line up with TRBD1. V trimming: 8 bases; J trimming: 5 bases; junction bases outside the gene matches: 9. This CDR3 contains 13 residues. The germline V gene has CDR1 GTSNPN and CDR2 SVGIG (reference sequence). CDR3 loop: CAGSRTGETEAFF. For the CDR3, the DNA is TGTGCCGGCTCCAGGACAGGGGAAACTGAAGCTTTCTTT.

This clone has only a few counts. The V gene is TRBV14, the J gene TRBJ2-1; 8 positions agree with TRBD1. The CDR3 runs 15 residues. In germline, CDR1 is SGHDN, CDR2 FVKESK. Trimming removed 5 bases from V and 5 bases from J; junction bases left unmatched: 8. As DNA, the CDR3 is TGTGCCAGCAGCTACCGACAGGGGAGAGACAATGAGCAGTTCTTC. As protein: CASSYRQGRDNEQFF.

CDR3 in amino acids: CATSRANQGNTIYF. The CDR3 nucleotides read TGTGCCACCAGCAGGGCCAACCAAGGAAACACCATATATTTT. V is TRBV15 and J is TRBJ1-3; D gene unclear. Trimming pared 3 bases from V and 4 bases from J, leaving 10 bases between. The CDR3 runs 14 residues. Germline V gene data show CDR1 as LNHNV and CDR2 as YYDKDF (reference sequence).

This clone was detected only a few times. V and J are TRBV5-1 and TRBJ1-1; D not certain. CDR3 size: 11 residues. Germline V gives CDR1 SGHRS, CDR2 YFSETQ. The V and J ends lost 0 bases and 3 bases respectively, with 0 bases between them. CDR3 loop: CASSLDTEAFF. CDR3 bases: TGCGCCAGCAGCTTGGACACTGAAGCTTTCTTT. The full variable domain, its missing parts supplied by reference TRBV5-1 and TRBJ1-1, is KAGVTQTPRYLIKTRGQQVTLSCSPISGHRSVSWYQQTPGQGLQFLFEYFSETQRNKGNFPGRFSGRQFSNSRSEMNVSTLELGDSALYLCASSLDTEAFFGQGTRLTVV.